The entry below describes one T cell receptor (beta chain). Its target is unknown. The split of CD4+ cells yielded CD45RA+ naive and CD45RA-negative memory subsets. Profiling relied on immunoSEQ multiplex PCR, and the TCRdb table lists in-frame clones only, not all of them. The table lists 2 million to 2.5 million clones, just under 95% of them singletons. This specimen belongs to a study of shared clonotypes between healthy human individuals. As for the study in general: There were three CD4 naive, three CD4 memory, two CD8 naive and one CD8 memory plates per donor.

Study-wide results and limits: Apart from blood, nothing was sampled; tissue repertoires likely differ.

The clonotype was recovered from a man aged 18 to 30 in good health. Some clones in this sample may be carry-over from other donors' samples. The sequenced material came from naive CD4+ T cells from PBMCs. Regarding subset: CD45RA+ positively selected.

This chain's CDR3 is CASSLKAGSNTEAFF. The CDR3 nucleotides read TGTGCCAGCAGTTTAAAGGCAGGGAGCAACACTGAAGCTTTCTTT. The chain carries TRBV27 and TRBJ1-1; tentatively, D is TRBD1 (5 bases). This CDR3 region has 15 residues. V lost 2 bases and J 2 bases, leaving 12 bases between the germline ends. Germline values: CDR1 MNHEY, CDR2 SMNVEV (reference sequence).